Sequencing of this T cell receptor beta chain was carried out in a study of regulatory T cells in long-lasting Graves disease. Study results and caveats: Lower TCR diversity characterized persistent Graves' patients relative to newly diagnosed patients.

Time point here: newly diagnosed GD, antithyroid drugs for less than 3 months. Making the TCR library involved RNA that had been extracted from PBMCs. Concerning this clonotype: Its antigen is unidentified. A much larger clone lies a single base off, so this may be a read error.

The germline gives CDR1 MNHEY, CDR2 SMNVEV (reference sequence). The CDR3 spans 12 residues. Construction of the TCR beta libraries employed iRepertoire HTBI primers in conjunction with Arm-PCR of CDR3 regions. Each CDR3 protein gets one entry after TCRdb re-called the multiplex PCR reads with MiXCR. The top ten clones hold around a fifth of a sample with over 300,000 distinct CDR3 sequences, around 16% of them seen once. This chain uses TRBV27 with TRBJ2-3; no firm D call. The sequencing here drew on peripheral blood mononuclear cells (PBMCs), taken at new diagnosis, from a patient treated with antithyroid drugs. The TCR sequence derives from a female donor with Graves disease. The CDR3 region is CAISAYTDTQYF. CDR3 bases: TGTGCCATCAGTGCCTACACAGATACGCAGTATTTT.